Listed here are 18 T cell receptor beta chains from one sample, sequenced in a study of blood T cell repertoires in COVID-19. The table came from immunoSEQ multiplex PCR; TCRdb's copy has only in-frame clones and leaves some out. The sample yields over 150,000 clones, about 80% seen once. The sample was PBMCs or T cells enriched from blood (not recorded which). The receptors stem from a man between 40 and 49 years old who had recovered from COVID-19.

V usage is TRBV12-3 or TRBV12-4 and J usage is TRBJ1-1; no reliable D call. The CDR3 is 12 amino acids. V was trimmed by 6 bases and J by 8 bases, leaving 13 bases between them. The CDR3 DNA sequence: TGTGCCAGCAGCTCGGTCCTCGCGGAAGCTTTCTTT. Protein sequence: CASSSVLAEAFF.

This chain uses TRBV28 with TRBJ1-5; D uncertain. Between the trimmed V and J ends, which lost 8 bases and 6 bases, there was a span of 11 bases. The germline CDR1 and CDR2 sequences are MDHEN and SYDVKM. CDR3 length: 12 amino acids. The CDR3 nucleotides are TGTGCCAGCCGTCTACGGGGTCAGCCCCAGCATTTT. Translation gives CASRLRGQPQHF.

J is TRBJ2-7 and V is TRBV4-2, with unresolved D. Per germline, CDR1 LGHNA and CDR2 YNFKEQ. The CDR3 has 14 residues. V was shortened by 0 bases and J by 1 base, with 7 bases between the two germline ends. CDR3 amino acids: CASSQDRLSYEQYF. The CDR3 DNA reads TGTGCCAGCAGCCAAGACAGGCTTTCCTACGAGCAGTACTTC.

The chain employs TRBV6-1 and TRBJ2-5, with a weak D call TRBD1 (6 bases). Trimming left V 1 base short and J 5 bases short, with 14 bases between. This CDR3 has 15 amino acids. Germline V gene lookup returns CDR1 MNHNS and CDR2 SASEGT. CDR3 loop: CASSEGPGELETQYF. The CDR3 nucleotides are TGTGCCAGCAGTGAAGGGCCAGGGGAATTGGAGACCCAGTACTTC.

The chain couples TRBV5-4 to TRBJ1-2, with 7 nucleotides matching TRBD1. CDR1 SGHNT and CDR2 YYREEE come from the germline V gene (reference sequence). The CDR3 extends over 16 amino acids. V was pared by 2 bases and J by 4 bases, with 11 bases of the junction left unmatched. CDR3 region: CASSFRGGKGSYGYTF. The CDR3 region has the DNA TGTGCCAGCAGCTTCCGAGGGGGCAAGGGGAGCTATGGCTACACCTTC.

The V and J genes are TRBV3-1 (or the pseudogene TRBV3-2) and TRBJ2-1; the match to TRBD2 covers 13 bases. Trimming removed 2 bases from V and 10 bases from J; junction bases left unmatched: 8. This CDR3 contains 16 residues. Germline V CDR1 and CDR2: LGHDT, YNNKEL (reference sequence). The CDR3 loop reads CASSQMGLAGRWEQFF. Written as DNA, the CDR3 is TGTGCCAGCAGCCAAATGGGACTAGCGGGGAGGTGGGAGCAGTTCTTC.

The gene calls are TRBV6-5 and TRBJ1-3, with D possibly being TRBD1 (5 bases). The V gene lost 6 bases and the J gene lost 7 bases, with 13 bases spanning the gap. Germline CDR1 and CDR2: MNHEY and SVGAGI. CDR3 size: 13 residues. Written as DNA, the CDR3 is TGTGCCAGCAGCGTGACAGTTTACAACACCATATATTTT. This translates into CASSVTVYNTIYF.

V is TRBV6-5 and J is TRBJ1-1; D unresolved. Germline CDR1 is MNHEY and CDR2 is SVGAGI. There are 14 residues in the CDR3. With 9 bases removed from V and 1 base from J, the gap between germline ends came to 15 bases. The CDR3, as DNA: TGTGCCAGTCAGAGGGAGGGTGGGAACACTGAAGCTTTCTTT. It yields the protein CASQREGGNTEAFF.

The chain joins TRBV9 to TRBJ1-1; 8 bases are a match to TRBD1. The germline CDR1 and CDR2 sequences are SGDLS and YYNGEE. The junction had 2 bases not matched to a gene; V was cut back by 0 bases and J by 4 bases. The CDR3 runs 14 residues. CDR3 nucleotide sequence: TGTGCCAGCAGCGTAGCGGGACAGGCCACTGAAGCTTTCTTT. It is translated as CASSVAGQATEAFF.

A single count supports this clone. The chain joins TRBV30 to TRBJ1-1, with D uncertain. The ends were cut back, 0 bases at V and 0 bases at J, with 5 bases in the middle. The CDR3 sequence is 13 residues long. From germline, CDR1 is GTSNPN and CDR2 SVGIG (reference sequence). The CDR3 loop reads CAWSVQLNTEAFF. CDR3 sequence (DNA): TGTGCCTGGAGTGTACAGCTGAACACTGAAGCTTTCTTT.

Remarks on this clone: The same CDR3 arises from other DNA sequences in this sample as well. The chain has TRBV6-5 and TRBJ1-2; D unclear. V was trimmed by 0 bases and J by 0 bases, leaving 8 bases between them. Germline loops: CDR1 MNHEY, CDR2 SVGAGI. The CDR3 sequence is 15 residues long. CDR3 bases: TGTGCCAGCAGTTACTCAACCGGGGCTAACTATGGCTACACCTTC. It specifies CASSYSTGANYGYTF.

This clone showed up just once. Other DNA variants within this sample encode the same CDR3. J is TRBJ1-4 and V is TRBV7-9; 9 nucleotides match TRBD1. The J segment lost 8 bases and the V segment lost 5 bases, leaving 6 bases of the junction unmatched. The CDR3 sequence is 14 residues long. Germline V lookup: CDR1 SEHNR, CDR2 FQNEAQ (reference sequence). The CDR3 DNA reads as TGTGCCAGCAGCCCCGGGACAGGGCACGAAAAACTGTTTTTT. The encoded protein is CASSPGTGHEKLFF. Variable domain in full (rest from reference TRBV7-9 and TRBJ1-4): DTGVSQNPRHKITKRGQNVTFRCDPISEHNRLYWYRQTLGQGPEFLTYFQNEAQLEKSRLLSDRFSAERPKGSFSTLEIQRTEQGDSAMYLCASSPGTGHEKLFFGSGTQLSVL.

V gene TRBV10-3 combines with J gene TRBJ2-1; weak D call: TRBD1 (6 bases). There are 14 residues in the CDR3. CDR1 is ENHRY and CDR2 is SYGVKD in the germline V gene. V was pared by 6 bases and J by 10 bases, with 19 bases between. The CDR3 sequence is CAISVLTGTQEQFF. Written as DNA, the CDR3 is TGTGCCATCAGCGTCCTTACCGGGACACAAGAGCAGTTCTTC.

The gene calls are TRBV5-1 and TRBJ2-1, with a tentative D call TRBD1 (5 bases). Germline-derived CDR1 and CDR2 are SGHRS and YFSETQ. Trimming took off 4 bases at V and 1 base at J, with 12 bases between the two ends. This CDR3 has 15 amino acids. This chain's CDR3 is CASSAQGTSYNEQFF. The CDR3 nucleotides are TGCGCCAGCAGCGCCCAGGGAACTTCCTACAATGAGCAGTTCTTC.

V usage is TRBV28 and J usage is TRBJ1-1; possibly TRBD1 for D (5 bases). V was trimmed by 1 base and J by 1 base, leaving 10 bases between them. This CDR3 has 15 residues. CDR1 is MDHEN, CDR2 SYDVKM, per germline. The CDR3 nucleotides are TGTGCCAGCAGTTTATACGTTGGGGCGAACACTGAAGCTTTCTTT. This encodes CASSLYVGANTEAFF. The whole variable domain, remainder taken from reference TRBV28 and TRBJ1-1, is DVKVTQSSRYLVKRTGEKVFLECVQDMDHENMFWYRQDPGLGLRLIYFSYDVKMKEKGDIPEGYSVSREKKERFSLILESASTNQTSMYLCASSLYVGANTEAFFGQGTRLTVV.

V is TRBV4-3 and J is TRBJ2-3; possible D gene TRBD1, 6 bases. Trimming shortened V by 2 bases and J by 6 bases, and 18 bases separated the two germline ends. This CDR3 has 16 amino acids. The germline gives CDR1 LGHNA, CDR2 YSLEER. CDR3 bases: TGCGCCAGCAGCCAATCCGGGACACATGCGTCGGATACGCAGTATTTT. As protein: CASSQSGTHASDTQYF.

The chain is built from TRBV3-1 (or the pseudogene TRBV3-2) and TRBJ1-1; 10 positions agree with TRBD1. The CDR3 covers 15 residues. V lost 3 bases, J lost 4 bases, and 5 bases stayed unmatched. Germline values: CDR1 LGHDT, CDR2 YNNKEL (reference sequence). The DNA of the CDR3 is TGTGCCAGCAGCCATGGACAGGGGGAGGGCACTGAAGCTTTCTTT. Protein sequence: CASSHGQGEGTEAFF.

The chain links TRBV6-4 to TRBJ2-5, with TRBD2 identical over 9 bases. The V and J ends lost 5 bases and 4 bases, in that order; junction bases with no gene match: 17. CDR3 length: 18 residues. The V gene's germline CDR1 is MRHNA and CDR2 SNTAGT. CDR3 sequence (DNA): TGTGCCAGCAGTCCAGGGGCTGTAGCGGGGGCCTCGGGAGAGACCCAGTACTTC. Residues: CASSPGAVAGASGETQYF.